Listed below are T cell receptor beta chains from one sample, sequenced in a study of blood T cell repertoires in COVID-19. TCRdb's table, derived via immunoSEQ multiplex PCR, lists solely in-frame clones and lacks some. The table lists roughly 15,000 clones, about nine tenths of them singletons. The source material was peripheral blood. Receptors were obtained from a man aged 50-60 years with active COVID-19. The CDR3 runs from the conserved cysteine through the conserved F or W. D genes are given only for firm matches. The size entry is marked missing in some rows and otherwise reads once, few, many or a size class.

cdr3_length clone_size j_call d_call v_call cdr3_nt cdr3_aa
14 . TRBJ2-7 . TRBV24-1 TGTGCCACCAGTGCCGCGGGGACCCCCTTAGAGCAGTACTTC CATSAAGTPLEQYF
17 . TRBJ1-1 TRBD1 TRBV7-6 TGTGCCAGCAGCTTAGGGGGGACAGGGTTTCAGAACACTGAAGCTTTCTTT CASSLGGTGFQNTEAFF
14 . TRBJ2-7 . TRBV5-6 TGTGCCAGCAGCCCAACCTGGGCAAGTTACGAGCAGTACTTC CASSPTWASYEQYF
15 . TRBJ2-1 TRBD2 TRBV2 TGTGCCAGCAGTGCTAGCGGGAGTAAGCTCAATGAGCAGTTCTTC CASSASGSKLNEQFF
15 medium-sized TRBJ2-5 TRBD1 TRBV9 TGTGCCAGCAGCAGCGGACAGGGCGGCTGGGAGACCCAGTACTTC CASSSGQGGWETQYF
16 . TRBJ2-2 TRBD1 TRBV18 TGTGCCAGCTCACCGTTTACAGGGGGCGGCACCGGGGAGCTGTTTTTT CASSPFTGGGTGELFF
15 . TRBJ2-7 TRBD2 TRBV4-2 TGTGCCAGCAGCCAAATGGGACTAGCGGGAGACGAGCAGTACTTC CASSQMGLAGDEQYF
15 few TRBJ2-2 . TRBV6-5 TGTGCCAGCAGGCAAAGGGGGACGAACACCGGGGAGCTGTTTTTT CASRQRGTNTGELFF
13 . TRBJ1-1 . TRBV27 TGTGCCAGCAGGGACAGAGTGAACACTGAAGCTTTCTTT CASRDRVNTEAFF
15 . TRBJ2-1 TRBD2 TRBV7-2 TGTGCCAGCACTTCTGATGCTAGCGGGAGGGGTGAGCAGTTCTTC CASTSDASGRGEQFF
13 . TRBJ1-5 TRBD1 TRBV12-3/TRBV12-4 TGTGCCAGCAGAAACAGGGGCGGGCAGCCCCAGCATTTT CASRNRGGQPQHF
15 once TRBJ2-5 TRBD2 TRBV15 TGTGCCACCAGCAGAGGACTAGCTAGGGGAGAGACCCAGTACTTC CATSRGLARGETQYF
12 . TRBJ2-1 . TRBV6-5 TGTGCCAGCAGACCAGGTTACAATGAGCAGTTCTTC CASRPGYNEQFF
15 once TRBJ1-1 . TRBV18 TGTGCCAGCTCACCACCGGGGCAGTACCACACTGAAGCTTTCTTT CASSPPGQYHTEAFF
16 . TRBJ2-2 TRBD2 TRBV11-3 TGTGCCAGCAGCCGGAGGAGACTAGCGGGAACCGGGGAGCTGTTTTTT CASSRRRLAGTGELFF
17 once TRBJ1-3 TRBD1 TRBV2 TGTGCTTTCAAAGGGGGCGTATCCCCCTTCGTTGGTAACACCATATATTTT CAFKGGVSPFVGNTIYF
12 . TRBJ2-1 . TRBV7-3 TGTGCCAGCAGCTCCCCCCGGGGTGAGCAGTTCTTC CASSSPRGEQFF
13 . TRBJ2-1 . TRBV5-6 TGTGCCAGCAGCTTGGACAAGTACAATGAGCAGTTCTTC CASSLDKYNEQFF
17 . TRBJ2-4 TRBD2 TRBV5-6 TGTGCCAGCAGCTCACCGGGACTAGCGGACTCTAAAAACATTCAGTACTTC CASSSPGLADSKNIQYF
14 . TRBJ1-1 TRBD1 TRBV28 TGTGCCAGCAGAAGCGAGGGGGCGGGGACTGAAGCTTTCTTT CASRSEGAGTEAFF
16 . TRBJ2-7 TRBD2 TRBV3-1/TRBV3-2 TGTGCCAGCACCCCGGGACTAGCGGGAGTTTCAAAAGAGCAGTACTTC CASTPGLAGVSKEQYF
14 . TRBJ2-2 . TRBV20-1 TGCAGTGCTAGTTCCCTGGAGGGCACCGGGGAGCTGTTTTTT CSASSLEGTGELFF
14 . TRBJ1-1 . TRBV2 TGTGCCAGCAGGGGAGGGCAGCGGAACACTGAAGCTTTCTTT CASRGGQRNTEAFF
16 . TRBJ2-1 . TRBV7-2 TGTGCCAGCAGCTTATCCTGGGGCAGGGTAGGACATGAGCAGTTCTTC CASSLSWGRVGHEQFF
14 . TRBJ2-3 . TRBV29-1 TGCAGCGTTGAAGATCTAGCATTCACAGATACGCAGTATTTT CSVEDLAFTDTQYF
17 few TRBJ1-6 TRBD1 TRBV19 TGTGCCAGTAGTGTGGACAGGGCGAGCTCCTATAATTCACCCCTCCACTTT CASSVDRASSYNSPLHF
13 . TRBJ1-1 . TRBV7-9 TGTGCCAGCAGCTTAAGACTAAACACTGAAGCTTTCTTT CASSLRLNTEAFF
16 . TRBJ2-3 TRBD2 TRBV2 TGTGCCAGCAGTGAGGCTAGCGGGACGAACACAGATACGCAGTATTTT CASSEASGTNTDTQYF
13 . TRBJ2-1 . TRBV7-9 TGTGCCAGCAGCCCCCCTGGAGGCAATGAGCAGTTCTTC CASSPPGGNEQFF
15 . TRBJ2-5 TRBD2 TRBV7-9 TGTGCCAGCAGTCGGACTAGCGGGAGAGGAGAGACCCAGTACTTC CASSRTSGRGETQYF
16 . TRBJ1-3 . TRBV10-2 TGCGCCAGCAGCCTGAACAGGGATTACTCTGGAAACACCATATATTTT CASSLNRDYSGNTIYF
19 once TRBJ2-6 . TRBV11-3 TGTGCCAGCAGCTCTAAATATGGGAGTAGCCTGTCTGGGGCCAACGTCCTGACTTTC CASSSKYGSSLSGANVLTF
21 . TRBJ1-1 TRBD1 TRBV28 TGTGCCAGCAGTCCCTCGCGACCCCGGGACAGGGGGAATGGGATGAACACTGAAGCTTTCTTT CASSPSRPRDRGNGMNTEAFF
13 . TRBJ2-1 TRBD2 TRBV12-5 TGTGCTAGTGGGCTGGGAGGGGTAAATGAGCAGTTCTTC CASGLGGVNEQFF
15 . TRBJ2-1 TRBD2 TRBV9 TGTGCCAGCGGCCTACAGCGGGACCCTTACAATGAGCAGTTCTTC CASGLQRDPYNEQFF
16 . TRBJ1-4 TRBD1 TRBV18 TGTGCCAGCTCACGCAACAGGGGAGCGACTAATGAAAAACTGTTTTTT CASSRNRGATNEKLFF
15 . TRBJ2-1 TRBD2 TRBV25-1 TGTGCCAGCAGTGCGACTAGCGGAGCCTACAATGAGCAGTTCTTC CASSATSGAYNEQFF
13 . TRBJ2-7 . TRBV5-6 TGTGCCAGCAGCCCCATGAGTCCCTACGAGCAGTACTTC CASSPMSPYEQYF
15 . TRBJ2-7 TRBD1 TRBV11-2 TGTGCCAGCAGCCCCGACAGGGGCCCTTCCTACGAGCAGTACTTC CASSPDRGPSYEQYF
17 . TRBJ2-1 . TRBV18 TGTGCCAGCTCACCTCCGGTCGGGCGAGGGACCTACAATGAGCAGTTCTTC CASSPPVGRGTYNEQFF
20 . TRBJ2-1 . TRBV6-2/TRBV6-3 TGTGCCAGCAGCCTAACGAGGGGGGGAGAGTTGAAACTCAGAGGCGGTGAGCAGTTCTTC CASSLTRGGELKLRGGEQFF
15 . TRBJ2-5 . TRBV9 TGTGCCAGCAACCCGGTCGGGGGTGAACAAGAGACCCAGTACTTC CASNPVGGEQETQYF
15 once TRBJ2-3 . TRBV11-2 TGTGCCAGCAGCCCCAATCGGGGAACAACAGATACGCAGTATTTT CASSPNRGTTDTQYF
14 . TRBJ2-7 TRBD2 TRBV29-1 TGCAGCGCGGGGGCGACTAGCGGGAGTGTAGAGCAGTACTTC CSAGATSGSVEQYF
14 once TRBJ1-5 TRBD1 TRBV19 TGTGCCAGTAGTCCAACAGGGGGAAATCAGCCCCAGCATTTT CASSPTGGNQPQHF
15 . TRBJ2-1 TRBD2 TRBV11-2 TGTGCCAGCAGCTTCCTAGCGGACCCATACAATGAGCAGTTCTTC CASSFLADPYNEQFF
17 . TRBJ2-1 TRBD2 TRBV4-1 TGCGCCAGCAGCCAAGAGGGGTGGACTAGCGGGTACAATGAGCAGTTCTTC CASSQEGWTSGYNEQFF
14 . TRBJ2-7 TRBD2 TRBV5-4 TGTGCCAGCAGCTTCTCTTGGGGGGGCTACGAGCAGTACTTC CASSFSWGGYEQYF
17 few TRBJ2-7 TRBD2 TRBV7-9 TGTGCCAGCAGCTCGCACAGGACTAGCGGGATGAATTACGAGCAGTACTTC CASSSHRTSGMNYEQYF